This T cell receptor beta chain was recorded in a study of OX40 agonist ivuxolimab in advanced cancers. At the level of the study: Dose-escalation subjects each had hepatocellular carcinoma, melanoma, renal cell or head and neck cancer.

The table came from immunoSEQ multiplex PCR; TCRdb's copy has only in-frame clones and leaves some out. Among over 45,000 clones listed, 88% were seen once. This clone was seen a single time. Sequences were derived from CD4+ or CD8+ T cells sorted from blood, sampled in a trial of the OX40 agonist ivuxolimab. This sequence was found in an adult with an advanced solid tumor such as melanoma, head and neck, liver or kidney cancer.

CDR3 loop: CSVKGQGYEQYF. The CDR3 bases are TGCAGCGTTAAGGGACAGGGGTACGAGCAGTACTTC. J is TRBJ2-7 and V is TRBV29-1; 10 bases map to TRBD1. V lost 5 bases, J lost 4 bases, and 2 bases stayed unmatched. This CDR3 comprises 12 residues. Germline V gives CDR1 SQVTM, CDR2 ANQGSEA.